Described below is a single TCR beta chain sequence and its context. This CDR3 is also generated by other DNA sequences in the sample. The data belong to a study of blood T cell repertoires in COVID-19. The method was immunoSEQ multiplex PCR; TCRdb's version includes in-frame clones alone and lacks a portion of them. Of about 35,000 clones in the sample, about four fifths are singletons; the top ten hold about 3.3%. The V end lost 3 bases, the J end lost 0 bases, and 9 bases lay between the germline ends. Germline assignment: CDR1 LNHDA and CDR2 SQIVND (reference sequence). The CDR3 is 15 amino acids.

The chain joins TRBV19 to TRBJ1-3; possibly TRBD1 for D (6 bases). Sample: peripheral blood. This sequence originates from a man in his fifties or sixties with acute or convalescent COVID-19. This CDR3 reads CASSMGAYSGNTIYF. CDR3 coding DNA: TGTGCCAGTAGTATGGGGGCCTACTCTGGAAACACCATATATTTT.